A selection of T cell receptor beta chains follows, all from one sample in a study of glioma-infiltrating T cells. TCRdb called the multiplex PCR reads again in MiXCR, with one record for every CDR3 protein. The repertoire holds a few thousand distinct CDR3 sequences, roughly a third seen once, with under 8% in the top ten. Sequencing was performed on glioma tissue, nonneoplastic brain tissue, or PBMCs (not recorded which). These receptors originate from a human donor with low-grade glioma or glioblastoma, undergoing nonglioma brain surgery, or in good health (not recorded which). Each CDR3 is given with its conserved first and last residue. Each record gives: J gene, V gene, CDR3 length, clone size, D gene, CDR3 protein, CDR3 DNA. A D gene is named only where the DNA matches it firmly. Only part of the rows carry a size: once, few, many, or a class if the clone is expanded.

J: TRBJ2-1
V: TRBV12-3/TRBV12-4
length: 16
size: medium-sized
D: TRBD1
CDR3: CASSPGQGHSYNEQFF
DNA: TGTGCCAGCAGTCCGGGACAGGGCCACTCCTACAATGAGCAGTTCTTC

J: TRBJ2-1
V: TRBV3-1
length: 14
size: many
D: -
CDR3: CASSQEGGWNEQFF
DNA: TGTGCCAGCAGCCAAGAAGGCGGCTGGAATGAGCAGTTCTTC

J: TRBJ2-2
V: TRBV20-1
length: 13
size: -
D: -
CDR3: CSARAEKTGEMFF
DNA: TGCAGTGCTAGAGCGGAGAAAACCGGGGAGATGTTTTTT

J: TRBJ2-2
V: TRBV15
length: 12
size: medium-sized
D: -
CDR3: CATSREAGELFF
DNA: TGTGCCACCAGCAGAGAAGCCGGGGAGCTGTTTTTT

J: TRBJ1-1
V: TRBV7-2
length: 17
size: -
D: -
CDR3: CASSYLRQDLMNTEAFF
DNA: TGTGCCAGCAGCTACCTGAGACAGGACTTAATGAACACTGAAGCTTTCTTT

J: TRBJ2-1
V: TRBV4-2
length: 16
size: -
D: -
CDR3: CASSPEAGRPYNEQFF
DNA: TGTGCCAGCAGCCCAGAAGCCGGGCGTCCCTACAATGAGCAGTTCTTC

J: TRBJ2-5
V: TRBV5-6
length: 16
size: -
D: TRBD2
CDR3: CASSLLAGGLQETQYF
DNA: TGTGCCAGCAGCTTACTAGCGGGGGGGCTCCAAGAGACCCAGTACTTC

J: TRBJ2-3
V: TRBV5-1
length: 17
size: many
D: TRBD2
CDR3: CASSLDPTGGGADTQYF
DNA: TGCGCCAGCAGCTTGGATCCCACCGGGGGGGGCGCAGATACGCAGTATTTT

J: TRBJ1-6
V: TRBV4-1
length: 14
size: medium-sized
D: -
CDR3: CASSQGSYNSPLHF
DNA: TGCGCCAGCAGCCAGGGGTCCTATAATTCACCCCTCCACTTT

J: TRBJ2-3
V: TRBV20-1
length: 16
size: -
D: TRBD1
CDR3: CSARVGFEQGADTKYF
DNA: TGCAGCGCTAGAGTGGGTTTTGAACAGGGGGCAGATACGAAGTATTTT

J: TRBJ2-1
V: TRBV20-1
length: 14
size: -
D: -
CDR3: CSARDLSRYREQFF
DNA: TGCAGTGCTAGAGATTTAAGCAGATACAGAGAGCAGTTCTTC

J: TRBJ2-3
V: TRBV3-1
length: 14
size: -
D: TRBD2
CDR3: CDSSQGLEADTQYF
DNA: TGTGACAGCAGCCAAGGACTAGAAGCAGATACGCAGTATTTT

J: TRBJ1-2
V: TRBV6-2/TRBV6-3
length: 13
size: once
D: TRBD1
CDR3: CASSDSRGYVYTF
DNA: TGTGCCAGCAGTGACAGCAGGGGGTATGTCTACACCTTC

J: TRBJ2-1
V: TRBV11-2
length: 15
size: many
D: TRBD2
CDR3: CASSSAGTSLYEQFF
DNA: TGTGCCAGCAGCTCCGCCGGGACTAGCTTATATGAGCAGTTCTTC

J: TRBJ1-2
V: TRBV2
length: 15
size: medium-sized
D: -
CDR3: CASSYRQAKNYGYTF
DNA: TGTGCCAGCAGTTATCGACAGGCCAAAAACTATGGCTACACCTTC

J: TRBJ1-1
V: TRBV12-3/TRBV12-4
length: 15
size: medium-sized
D: -
CDR3: CASSRLGTMNTEAFF
DNA: TGTGCCAGCAGCAGACTGGGGACCATGAACACTGAAGCTTTCTTT

J: TRBJ1-1
V: TRBV6-1
length: 16
size: medium-sized
D: TRBD1
CDR3: CASSPLGTGGGTEAFF
DNA: TGTGCCAGCAGCCCCTTAGGGACAGGGGGCGGCACTGAAGCTTTCTTT

J: TRBJ2-3
V: TRBV20-1
length: 17
size: medium-sized
D: TRBD2
CDR3: CSARDPLSGGGTDTQYF
DNA: TGCAGTGCTAGAGATCCCCTTAGCGGGGGGGGCACAGATACGCAGTATTTT

J: TRBJ2-5
V: TRBV3-1
length: 15
size: medium-sized
D: -
CDR3: CASSQASRGQETQYF
DNA: TGTGCCAGCAGCCAAGCATCGAGGGGCCAAGAGACCCAGTACTTC

J: TRBJ2-5
V: TRBV10-3
length: 13
size: many
D: TRBD1
CDR3: CATLDRDRETQYF
DNA: TGTGCCACCCTGGACAGGGACCGAGAGACCCAGTACTTC

J: TRBJ2-1
V: TRBV20-1
length: 16
size: medium-sized
D: -
CDR3: CSARNALGVRYNEQFF
DNA: TGCAGTGCTAGAAATGCCCTGGGGGTACGATACAATGAGCAGTTCTTC

J: TRBJ2-5
V: TRBV29-1
length: 13
size: -
D: -
CDR3: CSVVPGGQETQYF
DNA: TGCAGCGTTGTTCCCGGGGGCCAAGAGACCCAGTACTTC

J: TRBJ2-5
V: TRBV5-4
length: 15
size: many
D: TRBD1
CDR3: CASSPRQGTQETQYF
DNA: TGTGCCAGCAGCCCAAGACAGGGGACCCAAGAGACCCAGTACTTC

J: TRBJ2-2
V: TRBV12-3/TRBV12-4
length: 14
size: many
D: -
CDR3: CASRGTPNTGELFF
DNA: TGTGCCAGCAGGGGGACTCCGAACACCGGGGAGCTGTTTTTT

J: TRBJ1-1
V: TRBV5-1
length: 14
size: medium-sized
D: TRBD1
CDR3: CASSIDRANTEAFF
DNA: TGCGCCAGCAGCATAGACAGGGCGAACACTGAAGCTTTCTTT

J: TRBJ1-1
V: TRBV10-2
length: 13
size: medium-sized
D: -
CDR3: CASTPSLNTEAFF
DNA: TGCGCCAGCACCCCATCGCTGAACACTGAAGCTTTCTTT

J: TRBJ2-1
V: TRBV27
length: 12
size: medium-sized
D: -
CDR3: CASSFSNNEQFF
DNA: TGTGCCAGCAGTTTCAGTAACAATGAGCAGTTCTTC